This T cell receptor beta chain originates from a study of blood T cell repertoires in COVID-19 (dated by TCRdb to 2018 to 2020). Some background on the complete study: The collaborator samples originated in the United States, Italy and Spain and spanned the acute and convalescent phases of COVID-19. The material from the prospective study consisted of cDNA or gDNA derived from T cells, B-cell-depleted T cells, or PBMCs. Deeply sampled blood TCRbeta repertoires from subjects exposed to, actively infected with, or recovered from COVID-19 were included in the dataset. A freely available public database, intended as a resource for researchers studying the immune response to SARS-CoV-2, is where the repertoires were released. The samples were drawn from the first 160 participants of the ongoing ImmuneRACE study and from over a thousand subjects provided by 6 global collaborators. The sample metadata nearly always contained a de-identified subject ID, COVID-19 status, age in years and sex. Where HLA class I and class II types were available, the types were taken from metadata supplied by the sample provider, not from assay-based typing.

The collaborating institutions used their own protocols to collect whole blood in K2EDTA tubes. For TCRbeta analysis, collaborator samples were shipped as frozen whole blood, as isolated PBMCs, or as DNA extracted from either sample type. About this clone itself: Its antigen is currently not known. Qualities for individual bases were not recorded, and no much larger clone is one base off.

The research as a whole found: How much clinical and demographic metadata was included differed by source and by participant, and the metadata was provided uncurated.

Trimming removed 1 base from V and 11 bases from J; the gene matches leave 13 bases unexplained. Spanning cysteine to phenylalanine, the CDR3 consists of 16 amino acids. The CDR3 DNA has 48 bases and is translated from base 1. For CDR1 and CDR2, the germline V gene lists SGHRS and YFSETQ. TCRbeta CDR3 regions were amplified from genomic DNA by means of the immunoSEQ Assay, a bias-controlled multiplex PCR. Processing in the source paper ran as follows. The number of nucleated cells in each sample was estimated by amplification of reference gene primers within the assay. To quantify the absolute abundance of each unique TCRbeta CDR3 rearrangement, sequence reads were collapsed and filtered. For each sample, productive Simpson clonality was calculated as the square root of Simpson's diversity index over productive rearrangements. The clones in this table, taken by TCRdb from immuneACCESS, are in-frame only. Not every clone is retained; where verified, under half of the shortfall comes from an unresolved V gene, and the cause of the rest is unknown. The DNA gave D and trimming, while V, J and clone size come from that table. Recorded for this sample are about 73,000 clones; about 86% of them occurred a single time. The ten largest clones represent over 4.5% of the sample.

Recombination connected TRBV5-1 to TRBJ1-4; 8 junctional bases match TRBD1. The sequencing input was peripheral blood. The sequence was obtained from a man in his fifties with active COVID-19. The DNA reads TGCGCCAGCAGCTTGACCGGACAGGGAGGTTCCAGGAAACTGTTTTTT. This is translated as CASSLTGQGGSRKLFF.